The 32 T cell receptor beta chains below all came from one sample that was sequenced in a study of PD-1 blockade in classical Hodgkin lymphoma. Relapse was seen in all patients after autologous stem cell transplantation, and brentuximab vedotin exposure was variable. Using immunoSEQ multiplex PCR, the repertoire was profiled, and TCRdb retains in-frame clones only, with some absent. The sample consists of about 43,000 clones, over 70% of them appearing once. Sequenced material: peripheral blood mononuclear cells (PBMCs), taken at baseline. The receptors were gathered from a human donor with classical Hodgkin lymphoma.

The J gene is TRBJ1-1, the V gene TRBV30; no reliable D call. The V end lost 4 bases, the J end lost 2 bases, and 11 bases lay between the germline ends. The CDR3 has 13 residues. CDR1 and CDR2 (germline): GTSNPN, SVGIG (reference sequence). CDR3 sequence reads: CAWTQLVNTEAFF. Written as DNA, the CDR3 is TGTGCCTGGACTCAGTTGGTAAACACTGAAGCTTTCTTT.

V is TRBV2 and J is TRBJ1-4; a weak D match, TRBD1 (6 bases). There are 11 residues in the CDR3. The V and J ends lost 6 bases and 12 bases respectively, with 11 bases between them. Germline V gives CDR1 SNHLY, CDR2 FYNNEI. The CDR3 nucleotides read TGTGCCAGCAGACAGGGTTCGGAACTGTTTTTT. Residues: CASRQGSELFF.

The sample holds a few counts of this clone. The chain uses TRBV6-5 and TRBJ1-1; TRBD1 matches 11 bases. V gave up 5 bases and J gave up 5 bases; unmatched junction bases: 7. Germline loops: CDR1 MNHEY, CDR2 SVGAGI. CDR3 length equals 15 residues. The CDR3: CASSRGDRGGTEAFF. CDR3 bases: TGTGCCAGCAGTCGCGGGGACAGGGGGGGGACTGAAGCTTTCTTT.

This chain connects TRBV6-1 to TRBJ1-1, with TRBD1 identical over 10 bases. The CDR3 runs 15 residues. V shed 5 bases and J 1 base; nucleotides not matched to a gene: 4. Per the germline V gene, CDR1 is MNHNS and CDR2 is SASEGT. CDR3 amino acids: CASSTRQGANTEAFF. DNA for the CDR3: TGTGCCAGCAGTACCAGACAGGGGGCGAACACTGAAGCTTTCTTT.

V usage is TRBV28 and J usage is TRBJ2-2; D is unresolved. Per the germline V gene, CDR1 is MDHEN and CDR2 is SYDVKM. With 3 bases removed from V and 6 bases from J, the gap between germline ends came to 8 bases. The CDR3 totals 13 residues. The CDR3 DNA is TGTGCCAGCAGTTTTGGGGTCCCCGGGGAGCTGTTTTTT. As protein: CASSFGVPGELFF.

V usage is TRBV11-3 and J usage is TRBJ2-5, with unresolved D. V was pared by 5 bases and J by 2 bases, with 12 bases between. The germline V gene encodes CDR1 SGHNT and CDR2 YENEEA. The CDR3 is 14 residues long. The CDR3 here is CASSLHTGQETQYF. The CDR3 region has the DNA TGTGCCAGCAGCCTTCACACTGGTCAAGAGACCCAGTACTTC.

The V gene is TRBV5-1, the J gene TRBJ1-2; D is ambiguous. Germline V gives CDR1 SGHRS, CDR2 YFSETQ. V dropped 0 bases and J dropped 4 bases, with 10 bases sitting between them. This CDR3 contains 14 residues. CDR3 protein: CASSLAGDLYGYTF. The CDR3 DNA follows: TGCGCCAGCAGCTTGGCAGGAGACCTCTATGGCTACACCTTC. Based on the CDR3 plus reference TRBV5-1 and TRBJ1-2, the full variable domain is KAGVTQTPRYLIKTRGQQVTLSCSPISGHRSVSWYQQTPGQGLQFLFEYFSETQRNKGNFPGRFSGRQFSNSRSEMNVSTLELGDSALYLCASSLAGDLYGYTFGSGTRLTVV.

The V call is TRBV5-8, the J call TRBJ1-6; no clear D gene. V was cut by 0 bases and J by 1 base, with 11 bases left in between. This CDR3 region has 17 residues. Germline loops: CDR1 SGHTS, CDR2 YDEGEE. CDR3 region: CASSLGFKGSYNSPLHF. Written as DNA, the CDR3 is TGTGCCAGCAGCTTGGGGTTTAAAGGTTCCTATAATTCACCCCTCCACTTT.

This chain joins TRBV13 and TRBJ1-3, with D perhaps matching TRBD1 (5 bases). The length of the CDR3 is 12 residues. V was shortened by 3 bases and J by 8 bases, with 8 bases between the two germline ends. Germline V gives CDR1 PRHDT, CDR2 FYEKMQ (reference sequence). CDR3 sequence: CASSLWGDTIYF. The DNA for the CDR3 is TGTGCCAGCAGCTTGTGGGGGGACACCATATATTTT.

This clone was detected only once. This chain links TRBV5-6 with TRBJ1-1; TRBD1 might be the D (6 bases). The CDR3 has 14 amino acids. Between the trimmed V and J ends, which lost 4 bases and 0 bases, there was a span of 10 bases. Germline V CDR1 and CDR2: SGHDT, YYEEEE. The CDR3 coding sequence is TGTGCCAGCAGCCAGGGGTGGATGAACACTGAAGCTTTCTTT. This sequence encodes CASSQGWMNTEAFF. The full variable domain, rest sourced from reference TRBV5-6 and TRBJ1-1, is DAGVTQSPTHLIKTRGQQVTLRCSPKSGHDTVSWYQQALGQGPQFIFQYYEEEERQRGNFPDRFSGHQFPNYSSELNVNALLLGDSALYLCASSQGWMNTEAFFGQGTRLTVV.

The rearrangement joins TRBV5-1 to TRBJ1-2; the D gene is possibly TRBD1 (6 bases). This CDR3 is 14 amino acids long. V lost 1 base and J 4 bases, leaving 11 bases between the germline ends. The germline gives CDR1 SGHRS, CDR2 YFSETQ. The CDR3 loop reads CASSLQQGSYGYTF. CDR3 sequence (DNA): TGCGCCAGCAGCTTGCAACAGGGAAGCTATGGCTACACCTTC.

This clone came up a few times. This chain links TRBV5-1 with TRBJ2-7; the match to TRBD2 covers 10 bases. The CDR3 spans 15 residues. V shed 2 bases, J shed 2 bases, and the junction held 4 bases outside the gene matches. The germline V gene has CDR1 SGHRS and CDR2 YFSETQ. The CDR3: CASSLLAGKPYEQYF. The CDR3 region has the DNA TGCGCCAGCAGCTTACTAGCGGGAAAACCCTACGAGCAGTACTTC.

The chain employs TRBV11-3 and TRBJ2-7; D gene unclear. V was clipped by 2 bases and J by 6 bases, with 11 bases between them. This CDR3 spans 13 amino acids. From germline, CDR1 is SGHNT and CDR2 YENEEA. Here the CDR3 DNA reads TGTGCCAGCAGCTTAATGTACGGTTCCGAGCAGTACTTC. It translates to CASSLMYGSEQYF.

The DNA of the CDR3 is TGTGCCAGCACCCTGGGACAGTCTTCCGCCAATACGCAGTATTTT. This codes for CASTLGQSSANTQYF. The gene calls are TRBV6-1 and TRBJ2-3; TRBD1 matches 7 bases. There are 15 residues in the CDR3. CDR1 MNHNS and CDR2 SASEGT come from the germline V gene. The V gene end was trimmed by 7 bases and the J gene end by 7 bases; junction bases not matched to a gene: 14.

The chain recombines TRBV5-6 with TRBJ2-7, with 8 nucleotides matching TRBD1. The CDR3 is 16 amino acids. V was pared by 0 bases and J by 1 base, with 6 bases of the junction left unmatched. Germline V gene lookup returns CDR1 SGHDT and CDR2 YYEEEE. CDR3 sequence: CASSLVFGQGSYEQYF. As DNA, the CDR3 is TGTGCCAGCAGCTTGGTTTTCGGACAGGGATCCTACGAGCAGTACTTC.

This chain joins TRBV5-1 and TRBJ1-2; possible D gene TRBD1, 6 bases. The germline V gene encodes CDR1 SGHRS and CDR2 YFSETQ. The length of the CDR3 is 15 residues. The V gene lost 6 bases and the J gene lost 5 bases, with 20 bases spanning the gap. The CDR3 bases are TGCGCCAGCACTCCCCTCGCCAGGGGACCTTATGGCTACACCTTC. Translation gives CASTPLARGPYGYTF.

The V and J genes are TRBV19 and TRBJ2-6; D not resolved. In germline, CDR1 is LNHDA, CDR2 SQIVND (reference sequence). The CDR3 spans 14 residues. The V gene lost 6 bases and the J gene lost 2 bases, with 8 bases spanning the gap. In DNA form, the CDR3 reads TGTGCCAGTAGCCTTGCCCCTGGGGCCAACGTCCTGACTTTC. Translation: CASSLAPGANVLTF.

The chain employs TRBV30 and TRBJ2-1, with 11 positions matching TRBD2. There are 15 residues in the CDR3. Germline V gene lookup returns CDR1 GTSNPN and CDR2 SVGIG (reference sequence). After removal of 1 base from V and 3 bases from J, the junction contained 2 bases not matched to a gene. CDR3 DNA: TGTGCCTGGAGTGGGACTAGCGGGCACTACAATGAGCAGTTCTTC. Amino acid sequence: CAWSGTSGHYNEQFF.

J is TRBJ2-3 and V is TRBV7-3; D may be TRBD2 (6 bases). Germline CDR1 SGHTA, CDR2 FQGTGA. The CDR3 totals 16 residues. The V end was cut by 4 bases, the J end by 2 bases, with 16 bases between. This CDR3 reads CASSSKASANTDTQYF. The CDR3 region has the DNA TGTGCCAGCAGCTCAAAGGCTAGCGCTAACACAGATACGCAGTATTTT. Using reference TRBV7-3 and TRBJ2-3 for the parts outside the CDR3, the full variable domain is GAGVSQTPSNKVTEKGKYVELRCDPISGHTALYWYRQSLGQGPEFLIYFQGTGAADDSGLPNDRFFAVRPEGSVSTLKIQRTERGDSAVYLCASSSKASANTDTQYFGPGTRLTVL.

The chain couples TRBV6-5 to TRBJ2-7; TRBD1 is a possible D gene (6 bases). The CDR3 is 11 residues long. Trimming took 5 bases from V and 6 from J, leaving 8 bases between them. Germline V lookup: CDR1 MNHEY, CDR2 SVGAGI. CDR3 nucleotide sequence: TGTGCCAGCAGTCCAGGGGTCGAGCAGTACTTC. Amino acid sequence: CASSPGVEQYF.

V usage is TRBV5-5 and J usage is TRBJ1-1; D is unclear. With 0 bases removed from V and 7 bases from J, the gap between germline ends came to 7 bases. This CDR3 has 12 amino acids. CDR1 SGHKS and CDR2 YYEKEE come from the germline V gene (reference sequence). The DNA of the CDR3 is TGTGCCAGCAGCTTGGAGGTCAGTGAAGCTTTCTTT. It codes for CASSLEVSEAFF.

V usage is TRBV5-1 and J usage is TRBJ2-1; 9 positions agree with TRBD1. Germline loops: CDR1 SGHRS, CDR2 YFSETQ. Losses at the gene ends were 3 bases for V and 8 bases for J; bases not matched to a gene: 9. The CDR3 is made up of 15 amino acids. Written as DNA, the CDR3 is TGCGCCAGCAGCTGGCGGGGACAGGGAGCGGATGAGCAGTTCTTC. Amino acid sequence: CASSWRGQGADEQFF.

V gene TRBV25-1 combines with J gene TRBJ1-2, with D perhaps TRBD1 (6 bases). V lost 4 bases and J 1 base, leaving 13 bases between the germline ends. This CDR3 has 15 amino acids. Germline V gene lookup returns CDR1 MGHDK and CDR2 SYGVNS. The CDR3 here is CASSAPGAINYGYTF. The CDR3 coding sequence is TGTGCCAGCAGTGCCCCGGGGGCGATTAACTATGGCTACACCTTC.

The genes are TRBV6-5 and TRBJ2-7, with 7 bases matching TRBD2. V shed 0 bases and J 4 bases; nucleotides not matched to a gene: 6. The CDR3 covers 15 residues. Looked up from germline, CDR1 is MNHEY and CDR2 is SVGAGI. The CDR3 DNA sequence: TGTGCCAGCAGTTACTCGGCTGGGGGGGGGTACGAGCAGTACTTC. This gives the protein CASSYSAGGGYEQYF.

This clone occurred a few times. The rearrangement links TRBV10-2 to TRBJ2-7; weak D call: TRBD1 (6 bases). Germline V gives CDR1 WSHSY, CDR2 SAAADI. The CDR3 has 14 residues. V gave up 8 bases and J gave up 1 base, with 15 bases separating them. The CDR3 sequence: CASGTGTVSYEQYF. The CDR3 DNA reads TGCGCCAGCGGTACAGGGACGGTTTCCTACGAGCAGTACTTC.

The chain is built from TRBV11-3 and TRBJ2-3, with D possibly matching TRBD2 (5 bases). CDR3 size: 14 residues. Trimming removed 0 bases from V and 4 bases from J, with 8 bases in between. The germline CDR1 and CDR2 sequences are SGHNT and YENEEA. CDR3 residues: CASSLDPGADTQYF. The CDR3 DNA sequence: TGTGCCAGCAGCTTAGACCCCGGGGCAGATACGCAGTATTTT.

The chain carries TRBV27 and TRBJ2-7, with D perhaps TRBD1 or TRBD2 (6 bases each). CDR1 is MNHEY and CDR2 is SMNVEV in the germline V gene (reference sequence). V was shortened by 2 bases and J by 3 bases, with 14 bases between the two germline ends. There are 15 residues in the CDR3. The CDR3 here is CASSLGGRDFYEQYF. In DNA, the CDR3 is TGTGCCAGCAGTTTAGGGGGGCGAGATTTCTACGAGCAGTACTTC.

V is TRBV6-1 and J is TRBJ1-2, with a possible D match to TRBD1 (5 bases). Germline V lookup: CDR1 MNHNS, CDR2 SASEGT. V shed 6 bases and J shed 4 bases, with 15 bases lying between them. This CDR3 comprises 14 residues. The CDR3 reads CASRRVGTPYGYTF. The CDR3, as DNA: TGTGCCAGCAGGAGGGTTGGGACTCCCTATGGCTACACCTTC.

This sequence joins TRBV15 and TRBJ2-1; 16 positions agree with TRBD2. Germline CDR1 and CDR2: LNHNV and YYDKDF (reference sequence). Losses at the gene ends were 8 bases for V and 9 bases for J; bases not matched to a gene: 7. The CDR3 has 15 residues. The CDR3, as DNA: TGTGCCACCCACTCCGGGACTAGCGGGAGGGGTGAGCAGTTCTTC. Residues: CATHSGTSGRGEQFF. Combining the CDR3 with reference TRBV15 and TRBJ2-1 gives the whole variable domain DAMVIQNPRYQVTQFGKPVTLSCSQTLNHNVMYWYQQKSSQAPKLLFHYYDKDFNNEADTPDNFQSRRPNTSFCFLDIRSPGLGDTAMYLCATHSGTSGRGEQFFGPGTRLTVL.

In nucleotides, the CDR3 is TGTGCCAGCAGAAGGGGGAAGTATCAGCCCCAGCATTTT. Amino acids: CASRRGKYQPQHF. V and J are TRBV6-6 and TRBJ1-5; D may be TRBD1 (6 bases). The CDR3 is 13 residues long. Germline-derived CDR1 and CDR2 are MNHNY and SVGAGI (reference sequence). Trimming removed 6 bases at V and 5 bases at J, with 11 bases between.

Only a few counts were recorded for this clone. The chain uses TRBV7-6 and TRBJ2-1; 12 bases are a match to TRBD2. Trimming removed 5 bases from V and 3 bases from J; junction bases left unmatched: 8. From germline, CDR1 is SGHVS and CDR2 FNYEAQ. The CDR3 length is 17 residues. Here the CDR3 reads CASSPGLAGLFYNEQFF. CDR3 DNA: TGTGCCAGCAGCCCCGGACTAGCGGGATTATTCTACAATGAGCAGTTCTTC.

In nucleotides, the CDR3 is TGTGCCAGCAGTAGGACAGGGATCACCGGGGAGCTGTTTTTT. It encodes CASSRTGITGELFF. The chain employs TRBV6-5 and TRBJ2-2; 8 bases map to TRBD1. This CDR3 has 14 amino acids. Germline CDR1 MNHEY, CDR2 SVGAGI. V shed 5 bases, J shed 4 bases, and the junction held 3 bases outside the gene matches.